Following are 22 T cell receptor beta chains from one sample sequenced in a study of regulatory T cells in long-lasting Graves disease. HTBI primers from iRepertoire and Arm-PCR of CDR3 regions yielded the TCR beta libraries. A single record per CDR3 protein comes from TCRdb applying MiXCR to the multiplex PCR reads. The sample includes around 450,000 distinct CDR3 sequences, around a fifth of them seen just once. Time point specified: persistent/refractory GD, antithyroid drugs over 5 years with positive TRAb. PBMCs provided the RNA from which the TCR library was made. Sequences were derived from peripheral blood mononuclear cells (PBMCs), sampled when the disease was refractory, from a patient treated with antithyroid drugs. These receptors were taken from a female donor with Graves disease.

This clonotype was counted only a few times. The chain couples TRBV5-1 to TRBJ2-7; 9 nucleotides align to TRBD2. The CDR3 totals 16 residues. Germline V gene data show CDR1 as SGHRS and CDR2 as YFSETQ. V gave up 0 bases and J gave up 2 bases; unmatched junction bases: 6. The CDR3 loop reads CASSLGSGSLTYEQYF. The CDR3 DNA reads TGCGCCAGCAGCTTGGGTAGCGGGAGCCTGACCTACGAGCAGTACTTC.

This clonotype was seen once. It may be a read error: a sequence one base away is much more abundant. The chain recombines TRBV7-9 with TRBJ1-2; 7 bases are shared with TRBD1. The V gene's germline CDR1 is SEHNR and CDR2 FQNEAQ (reference sequence). The CDR3 totals 14 residues. The CDR3 reads CASSLQDRRYGYIF. The CDR3, as DNA: TGTGCCAGCAGCTTACAGGACAGGCGCTATGGCTACATCTTC.

In its sample, this clonotype was seen many times. This sequence joins TRBV6-2 or TRBV6-3 and TRBJ2-5, with 8 bases that match TRBD2. V lost 2 bases to trimming and J lost 5 bases; unmatched junction nucleotides: 13. The germline V gene encodes CDR1 MNHEY and CDR2 SVGEGT. There are 17 residues in the CDR3. CDR3 DNA sequence: TGTGCCAGCAGTTACACTACGGGGACTAGTCGTGGGGAGACCCAGTACTTC. Translated: CASSYTTGTSRGETQYF.

V usage is TRBV19 and J usage is TRBJ2-1, with TRBD2 matching over 7 bases. V lost 6 bases, J lost 2 bases, and 10 bases stayed unmatched. The CDR3 covers 16 residues. Germline CDR1 LNHDA, CDR2 SQIVND (reference sequence). The CDR3, as DNA: TGTGCCAGTAGCGATTCCCGGGGAGGGACCTACAATGAGCAGTTCTTC. It yields the protein CASSDSRGGTYNEQFF.

The chain couples TRBV20-1 to TRBJ2-7; the D call may be TRBD1 or TRBD2 (5 bases each). The germline V gene encodes CDR1 DFQATT and CDR2 SNEGSKA (reference sequence). The CDR3 covers 12 residues. V shed 6 bases and J shed 4 bases, with 13 bases lying between them. The CDR3 protein is CSASRDRYEQYF. The CDR3 nucleotides read TGCAGTGCAAGTAGGGACCGATACGAGCAGTACTTC.

This chain joins TRBV19 and TRBJ2-1, with D possibly being TRBD1 (6 bases). The germline V gene has CDR1 LNHDA and CDR2 SQIVND (reference sequence). V gave up 9 bases and J gave up 3 bases, with 12 bases separating them. This CDR3 is built from 13 residues. CDR3 sequence: CASRKTGYNEQFF. As DNA, the CDR3 is TGTGCCAGCAGAAAGACAGGCTACAATGAGCAGTTCTTC.

The chain is built from TRBV11-2 and TRBJ1-1, with D unclear. With 3 bases removed from V and 5 bases from J, the gap between germline ends came to 10 bases. Germline values: CDR1 SGHAT, CDR2 FQNNGV. The CDR3 has 13 amino acids. The CDR3 loop reads CASSFGPRTEAFF. CDR3 coding DNA: TGTGCCAGCAGCTTCGGGCCCCGGACTGAAGCTTTCTTT.

Many counts were recorded for this clonotype. V and J are TRBV28 and TRBJ2-5; weak D call: TRBD2 (6 bases). V shed 6 bases and J shed 1 base, with 12 bases lying between them. This CDR3 is 14 amino acids long. CDR1 is MDHEN and CDR2 is SYDVKM in the germline V gene. The CDR3 bases are TGTGCCAGCAGCTCCGTGGGGGGCCAAGAGACCCAGTACTTC. Its translation: CASSSVGGQETQYF. The variable domain in full, with the rest retrieved from reference TRBV28 and TRBJ2-5, is DVKVTQSSRYLVKRTGEKVFLECVQDMDHENMFWYRQDPGLGLRLIYFSYDVKMKEKGDIPEGYSVSREKKERFSLILESASTNQTSMYLCASSSVGGQETQYFGPGTRLLVL.

This clonotype was seen a handful of times. V and J are TRBV14 and TRBJ2-6; D is uncertain. CDR1 and CDR2 from the germline V gene are SGHDN and FVKESK. This CDR3 comprises 13 residues. V was cut by 4 bases and J by 3 bases, with 4 bases left in between. The CDR3 reads CASSPYGANVLTF. The CDR3 region has the DNA TGTGCCAGCAGCCCTTATGGGGCCAACGTCCTGACTTTC. The whole variable domain, filled in from reference TRBV14 and TRBJ2-6, reads EAGVTQFPSHSVIEKGQTVTLRCDPISGHDNLYWYRRVMGKEIKFLLHFVKESKQDESGMPNNRFLAERTGGTYSTLKVQPAELEDSGVYFCASSPYGANVLTFGAGSRLTVL.

The sample holds many counts of this clonotype. The chain has TRBV6-1 and TRBJ1-1; D is undetermined. The CDR3 covers 16 residues. V was clipped by 6 bases and J by 1 base, with 18 bases between them. The germline CDR1 and CDR2 sequences are MNHNS and SASEGT. The CDR3 DNA sequence: TGTGCCAGCAGACGAAGAGGGTCCGGACCGAACACTGAAGCTTTCTTT. Translated, it gives CASRRRGSGPNTEAFF.

This clonotype showed up just a few times. This chain connects TRBV7-2 to TRBJ2-7, with 15 bases fitting TRBD2. Germline CDR1 is SGHTA and CDR2 is FQGNSA. The CDR3 spans 15 residues. Trimming at V came to 5 bases and at J to 4 bases, leaving 3 bases not matched to a gene. CDR3 DNA sequence: TGTGCCAGCAGCAAGGGACTAGCGGGGGGATACGAGCAGTACTTC. It codes for CASSKGLAGGYEQYF.

Of note for this clonotype: A read error is possible here, since a much larger clone lies one base away. The gene calls are TRBV28 and TRBJ2-7; tentative D call: TRBD1 (5 bases). Germline-derived CDR1 and CDR2 are MDHEN and SYDVKM. The CDR3 sequence is 13 residues long. The CDR3: CAGREDGPYEQYF. In DNA, the CDR3 is TGTGCCGGCAGGGAAGATGGGCCCTACGAGCAGTACTTC.

In regard to this clonotype: The conserved phenylalanine or tryptophan is not found at the CDR3 terminus, so this likely reflects a read error. This sequence joins TRBV4-1 and TRBJ1-5; D is unresolved. V was cut by 1 base and J by 0 bases, with 7 bases left in between. Germline V CDR1 and CDR2: MGHRA, YSYEKL. The CDR3 contains 15 residues. The CDR3 sequence is CASSQGPYSNQPQHL. CDR3 nucleotide sequence: TGCGCCAGCAGCCAAGGCCCTTATAGCAATCAGCCCCAGCATCTT.

At least ten counts were recorded for this clonotype. V gene TRBV2 combines with J gene TRBJ1-5; 7 positions agree with TRBD1. Losses at the gene ends were 6 bases for V and 4 bases for J; bases not matched to a gene: 6. The CDR3 sequence is 14 residues long. The germline V gene has CDR1 SNHLY and CDR2 FYNNEI. Here the CDR3 DNA reads TGTGCCAGCAGATGGACAGGCAAAAATCAGCCCCAGCATTTT. Amino acid sequence: CASRWTGKNQPQHF.

This clonotype was found a few times. The chain uses TRBV7-8 and TRBJ2-3; TRBD2 agrees at 9 bases. The CDR3 has 12 residues. CDR1 and CDR2 (germline): SGHVS, FQNEAQ. The V gene end was trimmed by 4 bases and the J gene end by 11 bases; junction bases not matched to a gene: 4. In DNA form, the CDR3 reads TGTGCCAGCAGCTCAGGACTAGCGAAGCAGTATTTT. It translates to CASSSGLAKQYF.

This clonotype was detected a few times. The rearrangement links TRBV11-1 to TRBJ2-1; 10 bases match TRBD2. The germline V gene encodes CDR1 SGHAT and CDR2 FQDESV (reference sequence). The CDR3 covers 15 residues. Trimming took 4 bases from V and 9 from J; bases not matched to a gene: 9. This CDR3 reads CASSSYLAGVFEQFF. CDR3 DNA: TGTGCCAGCAGCTCCTATCTAGCGGGAGTATTTGAGCAGTTCTTC.

This clonotype was counted a few times. The rearrangement joins TRBV3-1 to TRBJ1-1; D is unresolved. The germline V gene encodes CDR1 LGHDT and CDR2 YNNKEL (reference sequence). The ends were cut back, 7 bases at V and 5 bases at J, with 17 bases in the middle. The CDR3 covers 14 residues. The chain's CDR3 is CASTLEGVQTEAFF. The CDR3 nucleotides read TGTGCCAGCACCCTGGAGGGCGTCCAAACTGAAGCTTTCTTT.

This clonotype was seen a few times. The chain is built from TRBV11-2 and TRBJ2-7; D may be TRBD2 (5 bases). Per the germline V gene, CDR1 is SGHAT and CDR2 is FQNNGV. Trimming stripped 5 bases from V and 0 bases from J, with 17 bases between. This CDR3 spans 16 amino acids. Written as DNA, the CDR3 is TGTGCCAGCAGCCCCCCGGCCTCTAGCCACTCCTACGAGCAGTACTTC. Protein product: CASSPPASSHSYEQYF.

This clonotype was counted at least ten times. V is TRBV12-3 or TRBV12-4 and J is TRBJ2-7, with a weak D call TRBD1 (6 bases). CDR3 size: 13 residues. With 5 bases removed from V and 5 bases from J, the gap between germline ends came to 13 bases. CDR3 nucleotides: TGTGCCAGCAGTCTCATGTCAGGGGACGAGCAGTACTTC. Translating gives CASSLMSGDEQYF.

This clonotype was counted many times. The chain employs TRBV7-2 and TRBJ2-7; D is possibly TRBD2 (6 bases). The CDR3 is 15 amino acids. V gave up 0 bases and J gave up 2 bases, with 11 bases separating them. The germline gives CDR1 SGHTA, CDR2 FQGNSA. The CDR3 here is CASSLAASAAYEQYF. For the CDR3, the DNA is TGTGCCAGCAGCTTAGCGGCTAGCGCGGCCTACGAGCAGTACTTC. The complete variable domain, with remaining parts taken from reference TRBV7-2 and TRBJ2-7, reads GAGVSQSPSNKVTEKGKDVELRCDPISGHTALYWYRQSLGQGLEFLIYFQGNSAPDKSGLPSDRFSAERTGGSVSTLTIQRTQQEDSAVYLCASSLAASAAYEQYFGPGTRLTVT.

In its sample, this clonotype was seen many times. This chain connects TRBV28 to TRBJ1-4; D might be TRBD1 (5 bases). The CDR3 extends over 14 amino acids. Germline CDR1 reads MDHEN; CDR2 reads SYDVKM. Trimming stripped 4 bases from V and 4 bases from J, with 10 bases between. The CDR3 region has the DNA TGTGCCAGCAGTTCAGTGAGGGGTAATGAAAAACTGTTTTTT. Translating gives CASSSVRGNEKLFF. Supplemented by reference TRBV28 and TRBJ1-4, the full variable domain reads DVKVTQSSRYLVKRTGEKVFLECVQDMDHENMFWYRQDPGLGLRLIYFSYDVKMKEKGDIPEGYSVSREKKERFSLILESASTNQTSMYLCASSSVRGNEKLFFGSGTQLSVL.

CDR3 residues: CASSENADTQYF. CDR3 DNA sequence: TGCGCCAGCAGTGAAAACGCAGATACGCAGTATTTT. The rearrangement uses TRBV10-1 and TRBJ2-3, with unresolved D. Trimming removed 3 bases at V and 4 bases at J, with 5 bases between. This CDR3 spans 12 amino acids. Germline loops: CDR1 WNHNN, CDR2 SYGVQD (reference sequence).